This note documents a single T cell receptor (beta chain) sequence. This entry is derived from a study of control samples from healthy donors and cancer patients. The length of the CDR3 is 11 residues. The V and J ends lost 5 bases and 3 bases respectively, with 5 bases between them. Method: immunoSEQ multiplex PCR; TCRdb's copy keeps in-frame clones and lacks some. This table holds approximately 170,000 clones, about 90% found once. Sequenced material: blood. V and J are TRBV12-3 or TRBV12-4 and TRBJ2-7; no clear D. This receptor was obtained from a woman in her twenties or thirties in good health. Here the CDR3 reads CASSQYYEQYF. As DNA, the CDR3 is TGTGCCAGCAGTCAATACTACGAGCAGTACTTC.